The entry that follows covers one T cell receptor beta chain sequence. The length of the CDR3 is 15 residues. Germline lookup yields CDR1 SGHVS and CDR2 FQNEAQ. Trimming removed 0 bases from V and 7 bases from J; junction bases left unmatched: 9. The entry originates in a study of blood T cell repertoires in COVID-19. Assay used: immunoSEQ multiplex PCR; TCRdb lists only in-frame clones, some missing. The profile shows over 200,000 clones, roughly four fifths of them singletons. The chain combines TRBV7-8 with TRBJ2-7; TRBD1 aligns across 7 bases. The receptor was derived from a man aged 50 or older with active or convalescent COVID-19. The sample taken for sequencing was peripheral blood. The CDR3 DNA reads TGTGCCAGCAGCTTAGCTGGAAATCTGGGACAGGAGCAGTACTTC. It specifies CASSLAGNLGQEQYF.